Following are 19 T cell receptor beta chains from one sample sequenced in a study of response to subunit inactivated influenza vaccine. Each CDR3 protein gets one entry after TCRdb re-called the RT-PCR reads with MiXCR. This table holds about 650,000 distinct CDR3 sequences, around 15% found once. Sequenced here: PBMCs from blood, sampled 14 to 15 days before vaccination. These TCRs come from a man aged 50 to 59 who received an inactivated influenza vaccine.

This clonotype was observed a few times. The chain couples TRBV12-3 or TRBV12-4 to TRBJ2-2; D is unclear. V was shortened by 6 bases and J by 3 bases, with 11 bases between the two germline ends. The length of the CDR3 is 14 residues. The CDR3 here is CASRKGRYTGELFF. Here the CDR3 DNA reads TGTGCCAGCAGGAAAGGCAGGTACACCGGGGAGCTGTTTTTT.

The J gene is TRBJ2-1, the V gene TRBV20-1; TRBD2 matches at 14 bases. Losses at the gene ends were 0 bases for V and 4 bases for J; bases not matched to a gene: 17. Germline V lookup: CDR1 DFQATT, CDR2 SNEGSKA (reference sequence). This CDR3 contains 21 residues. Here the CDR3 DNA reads TGCAGTGCTAGAGATCCCGGTAGGGGACTAGCGGGAGAAGAGCGGTACAATGAGCAGTTCTTC. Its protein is CSARDPGRGLAGEERYNEQFF.

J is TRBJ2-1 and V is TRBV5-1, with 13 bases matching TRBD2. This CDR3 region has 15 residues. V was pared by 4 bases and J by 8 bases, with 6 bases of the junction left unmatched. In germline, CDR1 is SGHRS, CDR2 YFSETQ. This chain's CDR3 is CASSAGLAGEDEQFF. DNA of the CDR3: TGCGCCAGCAGCGCCGGACTAGCGGGAGAGGATGAGCAGTTCTTC.

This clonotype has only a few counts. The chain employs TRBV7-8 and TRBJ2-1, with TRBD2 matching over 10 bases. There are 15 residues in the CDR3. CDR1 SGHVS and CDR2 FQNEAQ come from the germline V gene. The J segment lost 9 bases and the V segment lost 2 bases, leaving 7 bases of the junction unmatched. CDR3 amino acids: CASSLLAGDSGEQFF. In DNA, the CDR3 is TGTGCCAGCAGCTTACTAGCGGGAGATTCGGGTGAGCAGTTCTTC.

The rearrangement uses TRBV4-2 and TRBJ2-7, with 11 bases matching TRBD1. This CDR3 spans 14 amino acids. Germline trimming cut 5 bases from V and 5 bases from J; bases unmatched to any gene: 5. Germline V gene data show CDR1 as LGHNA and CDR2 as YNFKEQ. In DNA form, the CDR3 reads TGTGCCAGCAGCTACGGACAGGGGGCCCACGAGCAGTACTTC. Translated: CASSYGQGAHEQYF.

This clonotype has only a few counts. CDR3 nucleotides: TGTGCCAGCAGTTATGGGTTTCGGAATCAGCCCCAGCATTTT. Translating it yields CASSYGFRNQPQHF. The gene calls are TRBV12-3 or TRBV12-4 and TRBJ1-5, with D uncertain. The V end was cut by 4 bases, the J end by 4 bases, with 11 bases between. CDR3 length: 14 residues.

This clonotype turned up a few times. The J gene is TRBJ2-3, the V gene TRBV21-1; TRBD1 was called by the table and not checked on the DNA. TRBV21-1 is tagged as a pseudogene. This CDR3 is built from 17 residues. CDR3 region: CASSLRDNETSTDTQYF. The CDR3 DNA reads TGTGCCAGCAGCCTACGGGACAATGAAACCTCCACAGATACGCAGTATTTT.

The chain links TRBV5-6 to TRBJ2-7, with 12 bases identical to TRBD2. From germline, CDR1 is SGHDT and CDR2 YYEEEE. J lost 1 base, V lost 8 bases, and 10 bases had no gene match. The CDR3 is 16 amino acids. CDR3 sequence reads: CARRLAGDLHSYEQYF. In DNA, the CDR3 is TGTGCCAGGAGACTAGCGGGAGACCTACATTCCTACGAGCAGTACTTC.

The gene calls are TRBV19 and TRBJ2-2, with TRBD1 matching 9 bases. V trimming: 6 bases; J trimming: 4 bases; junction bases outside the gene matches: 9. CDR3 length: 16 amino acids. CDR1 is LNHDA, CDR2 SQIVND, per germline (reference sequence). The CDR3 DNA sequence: TGTGCCAGTAGATACGGGGACAGGGTTGGCACCGGGGAGCTGTTTTTT. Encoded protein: CASRYGDRVGTGELFF.

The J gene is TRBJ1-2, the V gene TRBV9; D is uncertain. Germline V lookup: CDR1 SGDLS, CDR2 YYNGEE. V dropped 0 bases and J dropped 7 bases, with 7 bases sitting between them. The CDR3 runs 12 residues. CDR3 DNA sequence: TGTGCCAGCAGCGTAGGGGTGGGTGGCTACACCTTC. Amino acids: CASSVGVGGYTF.

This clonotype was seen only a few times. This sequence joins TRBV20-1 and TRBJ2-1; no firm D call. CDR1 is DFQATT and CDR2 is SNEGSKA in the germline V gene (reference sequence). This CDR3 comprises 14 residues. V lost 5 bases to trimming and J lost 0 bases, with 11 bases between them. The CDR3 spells CSAGRRTSYNEQFF. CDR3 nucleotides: TGCAGTGCTGGCCGCCGGACCTCCTACAATGAGCAGTTCTTC.

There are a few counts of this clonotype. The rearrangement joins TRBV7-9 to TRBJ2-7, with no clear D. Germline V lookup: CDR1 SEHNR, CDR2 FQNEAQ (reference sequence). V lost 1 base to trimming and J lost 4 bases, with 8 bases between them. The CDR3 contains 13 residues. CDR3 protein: CASSLDTWYEQYF. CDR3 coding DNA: TGTGCCAGCAGCTTAGACACCTGGTACGAGCAGTACTTC.

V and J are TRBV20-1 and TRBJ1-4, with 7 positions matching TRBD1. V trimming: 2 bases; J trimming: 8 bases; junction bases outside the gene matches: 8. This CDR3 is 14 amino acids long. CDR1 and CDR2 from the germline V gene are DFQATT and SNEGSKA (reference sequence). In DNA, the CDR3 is TGCAGTGCTAGAAAACGAGTGACAGGGGAAAAACTGTTTTTT. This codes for CSARKRVTGEKLFF.

The CDR3 DNA is TGCGCCAGCAGCTTAGGGTTGACGGGAGGAACACGTGACGGGGAGCTGTTTTTT. Translation: CASSLGLTGGTRDGELFF. The chain uses TRBV5-1 and TRBJ2-2; 7 positions match TRBD2. J was trimmed by 7 bases and V by 2 bases; bases with no gene match: 17. This CDR3 is 18 amino acids long. Per the germline V gene, CDR1 is SGHRS and CDR2 is YFSETQ. The full variable domain, in which reference TRBV5-1 and TRBJ2-2 provide the parts outside the CDR3, is KAGVTQTPRYLIKTRGQQVTLSCSPISGHRSVSWYQQTPGQGLQFLFEYFSETQRNKGNFPGRFSGRQFSNSRSEMNVSTLELGDSALYLCASSLGLTGGTRDGELFFGEGSRLTVL.

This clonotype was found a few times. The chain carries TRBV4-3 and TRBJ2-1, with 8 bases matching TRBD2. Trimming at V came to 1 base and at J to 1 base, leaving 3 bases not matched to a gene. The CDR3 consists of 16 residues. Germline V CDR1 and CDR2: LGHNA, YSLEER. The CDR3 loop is CASSQVSGSSYNEQFF. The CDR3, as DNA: TGCGCCAGCAGCCAAGTAAGCGGGAGTTCCTACAATGAGCAGTTCTTC.

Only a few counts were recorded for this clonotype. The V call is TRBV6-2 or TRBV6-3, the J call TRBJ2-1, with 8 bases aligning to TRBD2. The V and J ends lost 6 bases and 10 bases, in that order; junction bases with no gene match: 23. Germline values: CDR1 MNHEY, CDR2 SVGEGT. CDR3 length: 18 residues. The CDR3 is CASSSPNSTGTRFWEQFF. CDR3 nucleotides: TGTGCCAGCAGCTCCCCAAACTCCACCGGGACTAGATTTTGGGAGCAGTTCTTC.

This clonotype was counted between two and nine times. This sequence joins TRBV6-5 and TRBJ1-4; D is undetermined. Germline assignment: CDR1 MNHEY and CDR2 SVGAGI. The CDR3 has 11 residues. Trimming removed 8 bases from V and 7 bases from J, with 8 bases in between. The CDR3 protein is CASGRAEKLFF. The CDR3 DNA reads TGTGCCAGCGGGCGGGCTGAAAAACTGTTTTTT.

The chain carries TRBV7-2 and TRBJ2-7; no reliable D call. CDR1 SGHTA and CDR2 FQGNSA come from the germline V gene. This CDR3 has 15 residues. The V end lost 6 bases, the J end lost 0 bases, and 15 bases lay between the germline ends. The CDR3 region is CASSTSATLSYEQYF. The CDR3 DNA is TGTGCCAGCAGTACTTCAGCGACTCTCTCCTACGAGCAGTACTTC.

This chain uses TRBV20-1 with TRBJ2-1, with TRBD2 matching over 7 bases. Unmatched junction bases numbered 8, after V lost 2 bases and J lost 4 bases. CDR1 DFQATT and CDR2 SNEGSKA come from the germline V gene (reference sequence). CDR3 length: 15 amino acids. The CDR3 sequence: CSARFSQRGYNEQFF. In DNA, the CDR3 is TGCAGTGCTAGATTTTCCCAGCGGGGATACAATGAGCAGTTCTTC.